Presented here are 28 T cell receptor beta chains from one specimen sequenced in a study of shared clonotypes between healthy human individuals. The naive CD8 population came from CD45RO-negative cells selected for CCR7, without terminally differentiated effector memory CD45RA+ cells. The protocol was immunoSEQ multiplex PCR, while the TCRdb copy is restricted to in-frame clones and leaves out a portion. The data show more than 2 million clones, about 93% seen once. The source material was naive CD8+ T cells from PBMCs. The receptors derive from a man in his late teens or twenties in good health. Some clones in this sample may be carry-over from other donors' samples.

The chain uses TRBV10-3 and TRBJ2-5, with 14 bases identical to TRBD2. The CDR3 runs 17 residues. CDR1 and CDR2 from the germline V gene are ENHRY and SYGVKD. V trimming: 2 bases; J trimming: 2 bases; junction bases outside the gene matches: 4. CDR3 residues: CAISEPRLAGGQETQYF. CDR3 nucleotides: TGTGCCATCAGTGAGCCGCGACTAGCGGGAGGGCAAGAGACCCAGTACTTC.

V gene TRBV2 combines with J gene TRBJ2-5, with D perhaps matching TRBD1 or TRBD2 (6 bases each). The germline CDR1 and CDR2 sequences are SNHLY and FYNNEI. Trimming shortened V by 2 bases and J by 0 bases, and 13 bases separated the two germline ends. The CDR3 contains 16 residues. In DNA, the CDR3 is TGTGCCAGCAGTGAACTACGGGGGCGGTACCAAGAGACCCAGTACTTC. Translated, it gives CASSELRGRYQETQYF.

The rearrangement joins TRBV28 to TRBJ1-1; a weak D match, TRBD1 (5 bases). Germline V gene lookup returns CDR1 MDHEN and CDR2 SYDVKM. The ends were cut back, 6 bases at V and 4 bases at J, with 12 bases in the middle. This CDR3 comprises 13 residues. Written as DNA, the CDR3 is TGTGCCAGCAGCTGGGGAGGGGCCACTGAAGCTTTCTTT. This codes for CASSWGGATEAFF.

The chain carries TRBV7-8 and TRBJ2-1; D is tentatively TRBD1 or TRBD2 (5 bases each). V shed 6 bases and J shed 16 bases, with 25 bases lying between them. The CDR3 contains 14 residues. Germline CDR1 is SGHVS and CDR2 is FQNEAQ. In DNA form, the CDR3 reads TGTGCCAGCAGAATACTACCGCTGGGGGACCCACACTTCTTC. It specifies CASRILPLGDPHFF.

The V call is TRBV27, the J call TRBJ2-7, with TRBD2 matching over 10 bases. CDR3 length: 15 amino acids. J gave up 1 base and V 6 bases, and 6 bases lay outside the gene matches. CDR1 is MNHEY, CDR2 SMNVEV, per germline (reference sequence). CDR3 residues: CASRQREGLSYEQYF. The CDR3 DNA reads TGTGCCAGCAGACAGCGGGAGGGCCTATCCTACGAGCAGTACTTC.

The V and J genes are TRBV2 and TRBJ2-1; 11 bases fit TRBD2. Germline assignment: CDR1 SNHLY and CDR2 FYNNEI. The CDR3 has 18 residues. J was trimmed by 5 bases and V by 6 bases; bases with no gene match: 15. Written as DNA, the CDR3 is TGTGCCAGCAGAGATCCCTCAGCACTAGCGGGAGCAGACAATGAGCAGTTCTTC. It translates to CASRDPSALAGADNEQFF.

J is TRBJ2-3 and V is TRBV27, with 14 bases identical to TRBD2. The CDR3 consists of 15 residues. V gave up 6 bases and J gave up 6 bases; unmatched junction bases: 5. CDR1 and CDR2 (germline): MNHEY, SMNVEV (reference sequence). The CDR3 loop reads CASSPTSGRVDTQYF. CDR3 in DNA: TGTGCCAGCAGCCCGACTAGCGGGAGGGTGGATACGCAGTATTTT.

The chain is built from TRBV2 and TRBJ2-7, with D unclear. This CDR3 spans 13 amino acids. Trimming shortened V by 3 bases and J by 0 bases, and 6 bases separated the two germline ends. Germline V gene sequence: CDR1 SNHLY, CDR2 FYNNEI. The CDR3 region is CASSDEGSYEQYF. The CDR3, as DNA: TGTGCCAGCAGTGATGAAGGCTCCTACGAGCAGTACTTC.

This chain connects TRBV27 to TRBJ2-7; D may be TRBD1 (6 bases). This CDR3 contains 17 residues. The V end lost 1 base, the J end lost 5 bases, and 21 bases lay between the germline ends. The germline V gene has CDR1 MNHEY and CDR2 SMNVEV (reference sequence). For the CDR3, the DNA is TGTGCCAGCAGTTTATATCTGCCGACGGAGACAGGAAACGAGCAGTACTTC. Translated, it gives CASSLYLPTETGNEQYF.

V gene TRBV9 combines with J gene TRBJ2-1; either TRBD1 or TRBD2 may supply D (6 bases each). Trimming left V 4 bases short and J 0 bases short, with 14 bases between. CDR1 and CDR2 (germline): SGDLS, YYNGEE. The CDR3 covers 16 residues. DNA for the CDR3: TGTGCCAGCAGCACCAGGGGCGGGGACTCCTACAATGAGCAGTTCTTC. Protein: CASSTRGGDSYNEQFF.

The chain combines TRBV19 with TRBJ1-5; a weak D match, TRBD1 (6 bases). Germline CDR1 LNHDA, CDR2 SQIVND (reference sequence). Trimming took 2 bases from V and 5 from J, leaving 16 bases between them. The CDR3 consists of 16 residues. The CDR3 bases are TGTGCCAGTAGTATATTTGACAGCCCAGGGGATCAGCCCCAGCATTTT. Its protein product is CASSIFDSPGDQPQHF.

V usage is TRBV10-3 and J usage is TRBJ1-1; 8 positions match TRBD1. The CDR3 runs 15 residues. V was pared by 6 bases and J by 0 bases, with 6 bases of the junction left unmatched. The V gene's germline CDR1 is ENHRY and CDR2 SYGVKD. DNA for the CDR3: TGTGCCATCAGCGACCTACAGGGGGTGAACACTGAAGCTTTCTTT. Translation gives CAISDLQGVNTEAFF.

The chain carries TRBV9 and TRBJ1-2; 7 bases are shared with TRBD1. The junction had 5 bases not matched to a gene; V was cut back by 4 bases and J by 5 bases. CDR3 length: 13 amino acids. Germline CDR1 and CDR2: SGDLS and YYNGEE. CDR3 protein: CASSSPQGYGYTF. In nucleotides, the CDR3 is TGTGCCAGCAGCTCCCCACAGGGGTATGGCTACACCTTC.

The V call is TRBV5-6, the J call TRBJ1-5; D is undetermined. Germline loops: CDR1 SGHDT, CDR2 YYEEEE. The V gene lost 0 bases and the J gene lost 4 bases, with 8 bases spanning the gap. The CDR3 extends over 14 amino acids. CDR3 region: CASSLAWDNQPQHF. For the CDR3, the DNA is TGTGCCAGCAGCTTGGCCTGGGATAATCAGCCCCAGCATTTT.

The chain combines TRBV10-3 with TRBJ1-1, with D possibly TRBD1 on 6 matching bases. The CDR3 is 15 residues long. Germline CDR1 ENHRY, CDR2 SYGVKD. With 0 bases removed from V and 6 bases from J, the gap between germline ends came to 14 bases. CDR3 sequence (DNA): TGTGCCATCAGTGAGTCGTATACAGGGAAATCTGAAGCTTTCTTT. Residues: CAISESYTGKSEAFF.

The chain combines TRBV7-8 with TRBJ1-5; 7 bases line up with TRBD1. The CDR3 spans 17 residues. The V and J ends lost 0 bases and 0 bases, in that order; junction bases with no gene match: 5. Germline CDR1 reads SGHVS; CDR2 reads FQNEAQ. The CDR3 nucleotides read TGTGCCAGCAGCTTAGCGAGGGACAGTTATAGCAATCAGCCCCAGCATTTT. It translates to CASSLARDSYSNQPQHF. Complete variable domain (other parts from reference TRBV7-8 and TRBJ1-5): GAGVSQSPRYKVAKRGQDVALRCDPISGHVSLFWYQQALGQGPEFLTYFQNEAQLDKSGLPSDRFFAERPEGSVSTLKIQRTQQEDSAVYLCASSLARDSYSNQPQHFGDGTRLSIL.

The chain links TRBV4-2 to TRBJ1-6; weak D call: TRBD1 (5 bases). The germline CDR1 and CDR2 sequences are LGHNA and YNFKEQ. The CDR3 sequence is 13 residues long. With 6 bases removed from V and 6 bases from J, the gap between germline ends came to 9 bases. The CDR3 bases are TGTGCCAGCAGTCGGGACGGTAATTCACCCCTCCACTTT. It translates to CASSRDGNSPLHF.

This clone was seen a few times. This chain connects TRBV5-6 to TRBJ1-1; no clear D. The CDR3 contains 13 residues. V was cut by 5 bases and J by 0 bases, with 8 bases left in between. Per the germline V gene, CDR1 is SGHDT and CDR2 is YYEEEE. The CDR3 reads CASSFVVNTEAFF. CDR3 DNA: TGTGCCAGCAGTTTTGTGGTGAACACTGAAGCTTTCTTT.

V and J are TRBV27 and TRBJ1-2, with 7 bases that match TRBD1. This CDR3 contains 18 residues. V shed 0 bases and J 3 bases; nucleotides not matched to a gene: 13. CDR1 and CDR2 (germline): MNHEY, SMNVEV (reference sequence). The CDR3 loop reads CASSLSILHGQAYYGYTF. CDR3 in DNA: TGTGCCAGCAGTTTATCGATTCTTCATGGACAGGCTTACTATGGCTACACCTTC.

Comments on this clone: The same CDR3 arises from other DNA sequences in this sample as well. The chain links TRBV5-4 to TRBJ2-7, with 10 positions matching TRBD1. The CDR3 has 14 amino acids. V was pared by 0 bases and J by 4 bases, with 1 base of the junction left unmatched. Germline CDR1 reads SGHNT; CDR2 reads YYREEE (reference sequence). In DNA, the CDR3 is TGTGCCAGCAGCTTGGGGGGACAGGGGTACGAGCAGTACTTC. Translated, it gives CASSLGGQGYEQYF.

CDR3 loop: CASSLRRGKWVDEQFF. The CDR3 coding sequence is TGTGCCAGCAGCCTTAGACGAGGGAAGTGGGTCGATGAGCAGTTCTTC. This chain joins TRBV28 and TRBJ2-1; D perhaps matches TRBD2 (5 bases). The CDR3 runs 16 residues. Between the trimmed V and J ends, which lost 6 bases and 8 bases, there was a span of 23 bases. Germline CDR1 MDHEN, CDR2 SYDVKM.

The chain recombines TRBV5-1 with TRBJ2-3, with D hard to call. The germline CDR1 and CDR2 sequences are SGHRS and YFSETQ. This CDR3 contains 15 residues. The germline V and J ends were trimmed by 0 bases and 0 bases, with 8 bases remaining between them. The chain's CDR3 is CASSLEFTSTDTQYF. For the CDR3, the DNA is TGCGCCAGCAGCTTGGAGTTTACTAGCACAGATACGCAGTATTTT. Full variable domain (missing parts from reference TRBV5-1 and TRBJ2-3): KAGVTQTPRYLIKTRGQQVTLSCSPISGHRSVSWYQQTPGQGLQFLFEYFSETQRNKGNFPGRFSGRQFSNSRSEMNVSTLELGDSALYLCASSLEFTSTDTQYFGPGTRLTVL.

J is TRBJ1-5 and V is TRBV4-3; D gene unclear. V was trimmed by 4 bases and J by 0 bases, leaving 4 bases between them. In germline, CDR1 is LGHNA, CDR2 YSLEER. The CDR3 consists of 13 residues. CDR3 sequence reads: CASSRSSNQPQHF. CDR3 nucleotides: TGCGCCAGCAGCCGTAGTAGCAATCAGCCCCAGCATTTT.

The chain links TRBV2 to TRBJ1-2; 8 bases agree with TRBD1. The V and J ends lost 2 bases and 7 bases, in that order; junction bases with no gene match: 9. The germline gives CDR1 SNHLY, CDR2 FYNNEI. This CDR3 is 15 amino acids long. The chain's CDR3 is CASSERVTGVPGYTF. The CDR3 DNA reads as TGTGCCAGCAGTGAACGGGTGACAGGGGTTCCTGGCTACACCTTC.

This clone was seen a single time. J is TRBJ2-2 and V is TRBV7-8; 10 bases match TRBD2. Trimming took 8 bases from V and 6 from J; bases not matched to a gene: 3. CDR3 length equals 13 residues. Germline values: CDR1 SGHVS, CDR2 FQNEAQ. The CDR3 nucleotides read TGTGCCAGCCCGGGACTAGCGTCCGGGGAGCTGTTTTTT. Translation: CASPGLASGELFF.

The chain links TRBV7-8 to TRBJ2-1; the D gene is possibly TRBD2 (6 bases). The CDR3 is 17 residues long. V lost 4 bases and J lost 8, with 24 bases in between. Germline lookup yields CDR1 SGHVS and CDR2 FQNEAQ. The chain's CDR3 is CASSSGGTAILGDEQFF. The CDR3 DNA sequence: TGTGCCAGCAGCTCCGGAGGGACTGCCATACTGGGCGATGAGCAGTTCTTC.

V usage is TRBV11-2 and J usage is TRBJ2-7; weak D call: TRBD1 (5 bases). V was pared by 5 bases and J by 3 bases, with 23 bases between. The CDR3 loop spans 17 amino acids. Per germline, CDR1 SGHAT and CDR2 FQNNGV. The CDR3 DNA is TGTGCCAGCAGCACAGGTCGGCTGGGAATATTAGGCTACGAGCAGTACTTC. Its translation: CASSTGRLGILGYEQYF.

The gene calls are TRBV5-4 and TRBJ1-3; D gene ambiguous. The CDR3 spans 16 residues. The germline CDR1 and CDR2 sequences are SGHNT and YYREEE (reference sequence). With 0 bases removed from V and 0 bases from J, the gap between germline ends came to 10 bases. CDR3 amino acids: CASSLVGDYSGNTIYF. For the CDR3, the DNA is TGTGCCAGCAGCTTGGTTGGAGATTACTCTGGAAACACCATATATTTT. The full variable domain, rest sourced from reference TRBV5-4 and TRBJ1-3, is ETGVTQSPTHLIKTRGQQVTLRCSSQSGHNTVSWYQQALGQGPQFIFQYYREEENGRGNFPPRFSGLQFPNYSSELNVNALELDDSALYLCASSLVGDYSGNTIYFGEGSWLTVV.